A selection of T cell receptor beta chains follows, all from one sample in a study of cytotoxic CD8 clonotypes in ibrutinib-treated CLL. The method was immunoSEQ multiplex PCR; TCRdb's version includes in-frame clones alone and lacks a portion of them. The sample yields under 300,000 clones, roughly 74% seen once. The input for sequencing was PBMCs, taken after 24 months of ibrutinib treatment. These receptors were collected from a human donor with chronic lymphocytic leukemia. Both conserved end residues are part of each CDR3. The order of the fields is J gene, V gene, CDR3 protein.

J: TRBJ2-5; V: TRBV9; CDR3: CASSPGGSGQETQYF
J: TRBJ2-5; V: TRBV4-1; CDR3: CASSQGQGGSETQYF
J: TRBJ2-1; V: TRBV7-3; CDR3: CASSLRGFGHNEQFF
J: TRBJ2-6; V: TRBV5-1; CDR3: CASSLAVPSSGANVLTF
J: TRBJ2-7; V: TRBV7-9; CDR3: CASSFEDLPSYEQYF
J: TRBJ2-3; V: TRBV29-1; CDR3: CSAPGDRDPDTQYF
J: TRBJ1-5; V: TRBV6-5; CDR3: CATHRQGGQPQHF
J: TRBJ2-3; V: TRBV6-5; CDR3: CASSPPGTDTQYF
J: TRBJ2-2; V: TRBV18; CDR3: CASSAGRLANTGELFF
J: TRBJ2-7; V: TRBV15; CDR3: CATSTTGTGVFGEQYF
J: TRBJ2-7; V: TRBV4-3; CDR3: CASSLSGTSDYEQYF
J: TRBJ2-3; V: TRBV9; CDR3: CASSVKGGGMGDTQYF
J: TRBJ2-7; V: TRBV28; CDR3: CASSAPTGKLYEQYF
J: TRBJ2-3; V: TRBV2; CDR3: CASKAGTSTDTQYF
J: TRBJ2-7; V: TRBV4-3; CDR3: CASSQEYLTGDSYEQYF
J: TRBJ2-7; V: TRBV27; CDR3: CASSSWTGGSYEQYF